This T cell receptor (beta chain) was captured by sequencing in a study of cytomegalovirus exposure and HLA in healthy donors. Study results and caveats: Rare TCR sequences predominated, though certain public TCRs were found in many donors. TCR beta V segments were, for the most part, productive about 87% or about 30% of the time in an earlier analysis. TCR beta sequences reportedly predicted the HLA-A and HLA-B alleles of most subjects accurately.

Of note for this clone: Its antigen remains unknown.

This CDR3 spans 13 amino acids. V was trimmed by 5 bases and J by 3 bases, leaving 14 bases between them. The germline V gene has CDR1 GTSNPN and CDR2 SVGIG (reference sequence). The PCR contained 60 Vbeta and 13 Jbeta primers. Only in-frame clones appear in the TCRdb table, and some are missing; sequencing was by immunoSEQ multiplex PCR. The sample yields 90,000 to 120,000 clones, 60% to 75% seen once. Sequencing was performed on PBMCs. This clonotype originated in a man younger than 40 in good health and CMV-seronegative. The chain joins TRBV30 to TRBJ2-7; tentatively, D is TRBD1 (7 bases). CDR3 sequence: CAWGGQGGYEQYF. In nucleotides, the CDR3 is TGTGCCTGGGGGGGCCAGGGGGGCTACGAGCAGTACTTC.